This is a list of T cell receptor beta chains from one sample in a study of T cell responses to AZD1222 COVID-19 vaccine. Using immunoSEQ multiplex PCR, the repertoire was profiled, and TCRdb retains in-frame clones only, with some absent. This table has nearly 200,000 clones, about 93% appearing once. The source was peripheral blood, collected 28 days after the second AZD1222 dose. Receptors were obtained from an adult who received the AZD1222 COVID-19 vaccine. Each CDR3 is given with its conserved first and last residue. The D gene is left open where the match is weak. Clone size appears in some rows only: once, few, many, or a class for an expanded clone.

d_call,v_call,cdr3_length,clone_size,j_call,cdr3_nt,cdr3_aa
NA,TRBV7-2,14,NA,TRBJ1-1,TGTGCCAGCAGCGCTCGGTCATTGGCGACTGAAGCTTTCTTT,CASSARSLATEAFF
NA,TRBV18,16,NA,TRBJ2-1,TGTGCCAGCTCACCACCGATGGTAGGGGGATCGAATGAGCAGTTCTTC,CASSPPMVGGSNEQFF
TRBD1,TRBV7-9,16,NA,TRBJ2-2,TGTGCCAGCAGCCCACGGACAGGGATGGTGTCCGGGGAGCTGTTTTTT,CASSPRTGMVSGELFF
NA,TRBV4-3,14,NA,TRBJ1-1,TGCGCCAGCAGCCTAAATCAGGGGAGTACTGAAGCTTTCTTT,CASSLNQGSTEAFF
TRBD1,TRBV7-9,14,NA,TRBJ1-1,TGTGCCAGCACCCCAGACAGGGTGAACACTGAAGCTTTCTTT,CASTPDRVNTEAFF
NA,TRBV28,14,NA,TRBJ1-2,TGTGCCAGCAGTTCCCACCCGCTGTACTATGGCTACACCTTC,CASSSHPLYYGYTF
NA,TRBV6-1,15,NA,TRBJ2-7,TGTGCCAGCAGTGAACAGCCAGGGTATCCCTACGAGCAGTACTTC,CASSEQPGYPYEQYF
NA,TRBV28,13,NA,TRBJ1-2,TGTGCCAGCACCTCCGGGGGGGTAGAGGGCTACACCTTC,CASTSGGVEGYTF
TRBD2,TRBV7-3,16,NA,TRBJ2-3,TGTGCCAGCAGCTTAATGGGAAGCGGGGGCGGGGATACGCAGTATTTT,CASSLMGSGGGDTQYF
NA,TRBV2,16,NA,TRBJ2-5,TGTGCCAGCAGTGATGGGCTAGCGCGTAATCAAGAGACCCAGTACTTC,CASSDGLARNQETQYF
NA,TRBV5-4,13,NA,TRBJ2-7,TGTGCCAGCAGCTCGGGATCCTCCTACGAGCAGTACTTC,CASSSGSSYEQYF
NA,TRBV19,18,once,TRBJ1-2,TGTGCCAGTAGTATGGTATCCAGGCAACCCTATTCGAACTATGGCTACACCTTC,CASSMVSRQPYSNYGYTF
NA,TRBV27,16,NA,TRBJ2-7,TGTGCCAGCAGTTTATCGGGCGGGGTCTTCACCTACGAGCAGTACTTC,CASSLSGGVFTYEQYF
NA,TRBV15,12,NA,TRBJ1-6,TGTGCCACCAGCAGAGATCTATCACCCCTCCACTTT,CATSRDLSPLHF
TRBD1,TRBV5-1,19,NA,TRBJ2-1,TGCGCCAGCAGCGACCGGCCGGGACAGGGGTTGAGCTCCTACAATGAGCAGTTCTTC,CASSDRPGQGLSSYNEQFF
TRBD1,TRBV5-4,17,NA,TRBJ2-5,TGTGCCAGCAGCGCGCGGACAGGGGGCGCGGGAAGGGAGACCCAGTACTTC,CASSARTGGAGRETQYF
NA,TRBV25-1,12,NA,TRBJ2-3,TGTGCCAGCAGTAGAGTTACAGATACGCAGTATTTT,CASSRVTDTQYF
NA,TRBV9,14,NA,TRBJ1-5,TGTGCCAGCAGCGTAGCCGAGTGGAATCAGCCCCAGCATTTT,CASSVAEWNQPQHF
NA,TRBV3-1/TRBV3-2,11,NA,TRBJ2-7,TGTGCCAGCAGCCAGATCTACGAGCAGTACTTC,CASSQIYEQYF
NA,TRBV5-1,15,NA,TRBJ2-5,TGCGCCAGCAGCTTGGCCGCCAGGGGTGGAGAGACCCAGTACTTC,CASSLAARGGETQYF